These 26 T cell receptor beta chains were all obtained from the same sample, sequenced in a study of PD-L1 blockade in urothelial cancer. The protocol was immunoSEQ multiplex PCR, while the TCRdb copy is restricted to in-frame clones and leaves out a portion. The table includes roughly 56,000 clones, about four fifths detected once. The source material was PBMCs, sampled around atezolizumab (anti-PD-L1) treatment. The receptors originated from a man between 70 and 80 years old with urothelial cancer.

The V call is TRBV5-1, the J call TRBJ2-2; D perhaps matches TRBD2 (5 bases). Germline CDR1 reads SGHRS; CDR2 reads YFSETQ. Trimming shortened V by 0 bases and J by 2 bases, and 8 bases separated the two germline ends. The CDR3 consists of 15 residues. This chain's CDR3 is CASSLATKNTGELFF. Here the CDR3 DNA reads TGCGCCAGCAGCTTGGCGACTAAAAACACCGGGGAGCTGTTTTTT.

This clone was counted a single time. The CDR3 DNA reads as TGTGCCAGCAGCTTAAGTCTAGCGGACAATGAGCAGTTCTTC. Translation gives CASSLSLADNEQFF. The rearrangement uses TRBV7-6 and TRBJ2-1, with TRBD2 matching 7 bases. The V segment lost 2 bases and the J segment 5 bases; nucleotides outside the gene matches: 3. Germline V gives CDR1 SGHVS, CDR2 FNYEAQ. There are 14 residues in the CDR3.

The chain recombines TRBV28 with TRBJ1-4; 9 bases are a match to TRBD1. This CDR3 is built from 15 residues. Germline values: CDR1 MDHEN, CDR2 SYDVKM. V shed 4 bases and J 7 bases; nucleotides not matched to a gene: 7. This CDR3 is CASSSSGTGSEKLFF. The CDR3 DNA sequence: TGTGCCAGCAGTTCTTCCGGGACAGGGTCTGAAAAACTGTTTTTT.

The gene calls are TRBV5-4 and TRBJ2-1; 10 nucleotides line up with TRBD2. V gave up 1 base and J gave up 2 bases; unmatched junction bases: 6. Germline V CDR1 and CDR2: SGHNT, YYREEE (reference sequence). This CDR3 has 17 amino acids. The CDR3 is CASSLKGSGGAYNEQFF. In nucleotides, the CDR3 is TGTGCCAGCAGCTTGAAAGGGAGCGGGGGGGCCTACAATGAGCAGTTCTTC. The whole variable domain, filled in from reference TRBV5-4 and TRBJ2-1, reads ETGVTQSPTHLIKTRGQQVTLRCSSQSGHNTVSWYQQALGQGPQFIFQYYREEENGRGNFPPRFSGLQFPNYSSELNVNALELDDSALYLCASSLKGSGGAYNEQFFGPGTRLTVL.

The CDR3 DNA sequence: TGTGCCAGCAGGCCCCCTGGGGGGTTTGGGTACGAGCAGTACTTC. Its translation is CASRPPGGFGYEQYF. This chain uses TRBV6-1 with TRBJ2-7, with D possibly matching TRBD2 (6 bases). Germline V gene lookup returns CDR1 MNHNS and CDR2 SASEGT. Trimming stripped 6 bases from V and 4 bases from J, with 19 bases between. CDR3 length: 15 amino acids.

This clone has just a few counts. V and J are TRBV2 and TRBJ1-1; D may be TRBD1 (5 bases). The V end lost 7 bases, the J end lost 0 bases, and 9 bases lay between the germline ends. The CDR3 loop spans 13 amino acids. Germline CDR1 reads SNHLY; CDR2 reads FYNNEI. The CDR3 DNA sequence: TGTGCCAGCATACAGGACATGAACACTGAAGCTTTCTTT. It encodes CASIQDMNTEAFF.

The chain links TRBV19 to TRBJ2-5; TRBD2 aligns across 11 bases. Germline CDR1 is LNHDA and CDR2 is SQIVND (reference sequence). This CDR3 has 16 amino acids. J lost 3 bases, V lost 1 base, and 4 bases had no gene match. CDR3 in amino acids: CASSIGLLAGEETQYF. CDR3 sequence (DNA): TGTGCCAGTAGTATAGGGTTACTAGCGGGAGAAGAGACCCAGTACTTC. Full variable domain (remainder filled in from reference TRBV19 and TRBJ2-5): DGGITQSPKYLFRKEGQNVTLSCEQNLNHDAMYWYRQDPGQGLRLIYYSQIVNDFQKGDIAEGYSVSREKKESFPLTVTSAQKNPTAFYLCASSIGLLAGEETQYFGPGTRLLVL.

The chain couples TRBV6-1 to TRBJ2-3; no firm D call. This CDR3 contains 14 residues. V was cut by 5 bases and J by 2 bases, with 11 bases left in between. Germline CDR1 MNHNS, CDR2 SASEGT. The CDR3 spells CASSSARVTDTQYF. The CDR3 DNA follows: TGTGCCAGCAGTTCGGCTCGGGTCACAGATACGCAGTATTTT.

The V and J genes are TRBV5-1 and TRBJ2-1; TRBD2 might be the D (6 bases). Trimming took 4 bases from V and 0 from J, leaving 17 bases between them. The CDR3 is 17 residues long. Germline CDR1 reads SGHRS; CDR2 reads YFSETQ. CDR3 sequence: CASSPMTRSTSYNEQFF. CDR3 coding DNA: TGCGCCAGCAGCCCTATGACTAGATCGACCTCCTACAATGAGCAGTTCTTC.

This clone was counted a few times. This chain joins TRBV30 and TRBJ1-1; 7 bases map to TRBD1. The CDR3 is made up of 17 amino acids. CDR1 GTSNPN and CDR2 SVGIG come from the germline V gene (reference sequence). Trimming cost V 2 bases and J 4 bases; bases outside gene matches: 16. This CDR3 is CAWSSRATGPGSTEAFF. The CDR3 coding sequence is TGTGCCTGGAGTTCTCGGGCGACAGGGCCCGGTAGCACTGAAGCTTTCTTT. The full variable domain, rest sourced from reference TRBV30 and TRBJ1-1, is SQTIHQWPATLVQPVGSPLSLECTVEGTSNPNLYWYRQAAGRGLQLLFYSVGIGQISSEVPQNLSASRPQDRQFILSSKKLLLSDSGFYLCAWSSRATGPGSTEAFFGQGTRLTVV.

The rearrangement links TRBV21-1 to TRBJ2-1; TRBD2 is the table's D call and was not checked against the DNA. TRBV21-1 is annotated as a pseudogene. The CDR3 extends over 17 amino acids. CDR3 coding DNA: TGTGCCAGCAGCAAAGAACGGGCGGGAGGAGGGTACAATGAGCAGTTCTTC. The encoded protein is CASSKERAGGGYNEQFF.

In this sample, this clone turned up once. The chain uses TRBV11-3 and TRBJ2-5, with D hard to call. Trimming cost V 4 bases and J 0 bases, with 6 bases left between them. Per the germline V gene, CDR1 is SGHNT and CDR2 is YENEEA. The CDR3 length is 13 residues. In DNA form, the CDR3 reads TGTGCCAGCAGCTCCTCGTACCAAGAGACCCAGTACTTC. It codes for CASSSSYQETQYF. The full variable domain, rest sourced from reference TRBV11-3 and TRBJ2-5, is EAGVVQSPRYKIIEKKQPVAFWCNPISGHNTLYWYLQNLGQGPELLIRYENEEAVDDSQLPKDRFSAERLKGVDSTLKIQPAELGDSAVYLCASSSSYQETQYFGPGTRLLVL.

This sequence joins TRBV6-5 and TRBJ2-3; 8 positions match TRBD1. After removal of 5 bases from V and 0 bases from J, the junction contained 4 bases not matched to a gene. This CDR3 comprises 15 residues. Per the germline V gene, CDR1 is MNHEY and CDR2 is SVGAGI. CDR3: CASSRTGSSTDTQYF. The CDR3 DNA sequence: TGTGCCAGCAGTCGGACAGGGAGTAGCACAGATACGCAGTATTTT.

About this clone: Different DNA sequences within this sample yield the same CDR3. The chain uses TRBV9 and TRBJ1-1; 9 bases fit TRBD1. Germline CDR1 is SGDLS and CDR2 is YYNGEE. The CDR3 is made up of 15 amino acids. The junction had 5 bases not matched to a gene; V was cut back by 3 bases and J by 2 bases. The CDR3 DNA reads as TGTGCCAGCAGCGCGGGACAGGGACCAAACACTGAAGCTTTCTTT. Translated, it gives CASSAGQGPNTEAFF.

This clone has only one observation. This chain uses TRBV7-2 with TRBJ2-7, with D possibly TRBD2 on 5 matching bases. CDR1 is SGHTA, CDR2 FQGNSA, per germline. Trimming removed 1 base at V and 5 bases at J, with 15 bases between. The CDR3 is 15 residues long. The CDR3 DNA reads as TGTGCCAGCAGCTTAGAGACGGCGGGCGGACACGAGCAGTACTTC. Protein product: CASSLETAGGHEQYF.

This clone was observed a few times. This sequence joins TRBV6-1 and TRBJ2-1, with 7 bases matching TRBD2. Looked up from germline, CDR1 is MNHNS and CDR2 is SASEGT. CDR3 length equals 15 residues. The trim removed 1 base at V and 2 bases at J, leaving 2 bases unmatched. CDR3 protein: CASSEGGGPYNEQFF. The CDR3 DNA is TGTGCCAGCAGTGAAGGGGGGGGTCCCTACAATGAGCAGTTCTTC.

The rearrangement joins TRBV27 to TRBJ1-1; no reliable D call. The V end was cut by 6 bases, the J end by 1 base, with 12 bases between. Germline CDR1 is MNHEY and CDR2 is SMNVEV (reference sequence). The CDR3 is 14 amino acids. CDR3 nucleotide sequence: TGTGCCAGCAGCGGACTCCTCCCGAACACTGAAGCTTTCTTT. Protein product: CASSGLLPNTEAFF.

The J gene is TRBJ2-7, the V gene TRBV6-9, with D possibly TRBD2 on 6 matching bases. CDR3 length: 13 residues. The germline gives CDR1 MNHGY, CDR2 SVAAGI. V lost 9 bases to trimming and J lost 4 bases, with 16 bases between them. The CDR3 region is CARALGGRYEQYF. CDR3 in DNA: TGTGCCAGGGCCCTTGGGGGGAGATACGAGCAGTACTTC.

This chain uses TRBV7-2 with TRBJ2-5; 7 bases fit TRBD1. Trimming at V came to 1 base and at J to 2 bases, leaving 4 bases not matched to a gene. The CDR3 sequence is 15 residues long. Germline V gene lookup returns CDR1 SGHTA and CDR2 FQGNSA. CDR3 DNA: TGTGCCAGCAGCTTAGGGGGACAGCAACAAGAGACCCAGTACTTC. Its translation: CASSLGGQQQETQYF.

The gene calls are TRBV10-2 and TRBJ1-1; 7 bases align to TRBD1. Trimming cost V 6 bases and J 4 bases; bases outside gene matches: 5. CDR3 length: 13 residues. Germline CDR1 is WSHSY and CDR2 is SAAADI. Here the CDR3 DNA reads TGCGCCAGCAGCTCCGACAGGGCCACTGAAGCTTTCTTT. Its translation is CASSSDRATEAFF.

The chain recombines TRBV14 with TRBJ2-7, with 9 bases fitting TRBD1. The CDR3 runs to 14 residues. Trimming took 4 bases from V and 4 from J; bases not matched to a gene: 5. Germline V lookup: CDR1 SGHDN, CDR2 FVKESK. DNA of the CDR3: TGTGCCAGCAGCCCAGGGACAGGGACTTACGAGCAGTACTTC. Protein: CASSPGTGTYEQYF.

The V call is TRBV7-2, the J call TRBJ2-5, with 9 bases matching TRBD2. Trimming cost V 5 bases and J 5 bases; bases outside gene matches: 6. The CDR3 contains 14 residues. Germline values: CDR1 SGHTA, CDR2 FQGNSA. For the CDR3, the DNA is TGTGCCAGCAGCCTACTAGCGGGTCGGGAGACCCAGTACTTC. It specifies CASSLLAGRETQYF.

This clone was counted between two and nine times. CDR3 sequence reads: CATSRDPYQPQHF. CDR3 bases: TGTGCCACCAGCAGAGATCCTTATCAGCCCCAGCATTTT. The J gene is TRBJ1-5, the V gene TRBV15; D unresolved. Trimming removed 0 bases at V and 5 bases at J, with 5 bases between. The germline V gene encodes CDR1 LNHNV and CDR2 YYDKDF (reference sequence). The CDR3 covers 13 residues.

This chain joins TRBV11-2 and TRBJ1-2; the D gene is possibly TRBD1 (6 bases). CDR1 is SGHAT, CDR2 FQNNGV, per germline. V lost 6 bases to trimming and J lost 3 bases, with 14 bases between them. CDR3 length equals 14 residues. CDR3 DNA: TGTGCCAGCAGTTCTTACGGGACATACTATGGCTACACCTTC. Protein product: CASSSYGTYYGYTF.

CDR3 nucleotides: TGTGCCTGGAAATTGCAGTCCAAGAACACCGGGGAGCTGTTTTTT. Protein product: CAWKLQSKNTGELFF. The rearrangement uses TRBV30 and TRBJ2-2, with D unresolved. CDR1 and CDR2 (germline): GTSNPN, SVGIG (reference sequence). V dropped 4 bases and J dropped 1 base, with 13 bases sitting between them. CDR3 length: 15 residues.

The chain links TRBV2 to TRBJ2-7; perhaps TRBD2 as D (5 bases). Germline values: CDR1 SNHLY, CDR2 FYNNEI. The CDR3 totals 12 residues. V was cut by 5 bases and J by 3 bases, with 8 bases left in between. The CDR3 loop is CASSLSVYEQYF. The DNA for the CDR3 is TGTGCCAGCAGTCTTAGCGTCTACGAGCAGTACTTC.